This T cell receptor (beta chain) stems from a study of tumor-infiltrating T cells and Merkel cell polyomavirus listed by TCRdb under 2017. Looking at the study overall: In Merkel cell carcinoma patients, the study investigated CD8+ T cells specific for the Merkel cell polyomavirus KLL epitope. The majority of whole-tumor samples consisted of approximately 26-micron curls cut from formalin-fixed, paraffin-embedded tissue blocks. Varied, non-standardized therapies, including chemotherapy, radiation and immunotherapies, were received by the patients. Across the study, one tumor sample was a frozen nodal tumor digest and one was a flash-frozen core biopsy of a metastasis. Varying disease stages were represented at patient presentation, and patients were followed for a median of roughly 2.8 years (range 1.1 to 6.0 years). TRB sequencing was performed on KLL-tetramer-sorted cells from blood or tumor-infiltrating lymphocytes in roughly 15 samples, as well as on about a dozen matched whole-tumor samples. What the work shows at the level of the full study, not this receptor alone: Only a single viral epitope was studied, so T cells against other Merkel cell polyomavirus epitopes were not captured. A significant MCC-specific survival advantage (P = 0.0051) was associated with a greater number of unique KLL-specific clonotypes in tumors (about 5-110 vs 0-3). KLL-specific TRB repertoires proved diverse and largely private: among hundreds of unique sequences, only one clonotype was public, and a couple of patients shared that clonotype. The small sample size of the study (n of about 11 patients) is a limitation. Significantly improved MCC-specific survival was associated with a higher intratumoral fraction of KLL-specific T cells (roughly 1.9-18% versus roughly 0-0.15%).

Trimming costs V 3 bases and J 0 bases, and their ends lie 9 bases apart. Counted from cysteine to phenylalanine, this CDR3 has 14 amino acids. CDR3 DNA is the only sequence kept; it has 42 bases, read in frame from the first base. In the germline V gene (reference sequence), CDR1 corresponds to MNHEY and CDR2 to SMNVEV. A remark on this clone: Its antigen is still unknown. Per-base qualities were not stored, and no clone one base away is much larger.

The library relied on the immunoSEQ multiplex PCR assay. Adaptive Biotechnologies (Seattle, WA) carried out the genomic DNA extraction, TRB sequencing and normalization. Per the source publication's procedure: To compute clonality, the Shannon entropy of productive TRB sequences was normalized by log2 of unique productive sequences and then subtracted from one. KLL-specific clonotypes in tumors were found by matching TCRbeta CDR3 amino acid sequences to the sequences from the tetramer-sorted sample of each patient. This is the immuneACCESS table as TCRdb keeps it, with only in-frame sequences that have V and J called. A part of the clones is gone; compared with another copy, unresolved V genes explain less than half, and the rest is unexplained. That table supplies the V and J calls and clone size; D and trimming were determined from the DNA. The sample profile shows about 25,000 clones; around nine tenths of them were found once. About 2.9% of the sample is held by the ten biggest clonotypes.

Robust positive staining for Merkel cell polyomavirus Large T antigen was observed by immunohistochemistry in the tumors of all patients. The study included around 13 Merkel cell carcinoma patients whose blood and/or cultured TIL contained robust KLL-tetramer+ populations exceeding 0.04% of CD8+ T cells. All patients were Caucasian, with a median age of around 69 years and a range of about 45 to 77 years. Lymph node tumors were analyzed for patients with unknown primaries who presented with nodal disease, or when there was not enough primary tissue. The chain couples TRBV27 to TRBJ2-7; a tentative D match to TRBD1 spans 6 bases. This receptor was taken from a man aged 50 to 59 with Merkel cell carcinoma. The sample taken for sequencing was lymph node tissue. The nucleotides read TGTGCCAGCAGTTTGCAGGGGCCCTCCTACGAGCAGTACTTC. Its translation reads: CASSLQGPSYEQYF.